This T cell receptor beta chain originates from a study of blood T cell repertoires in COVID-19. For the study at large: There were acute and convalescent COVID-19 samples, and they came from the United States, Italy and Spain. PBMCs, B-cell-depleted T cells, or T cells were the source of the cDNA or gDNA that made up the material.

The CDR3 runs 11 residues. Germline V lookup: CDR1 MDHEN, CDR2 SYDVKM. V was shortened by 6 bases and J by 8 bases, with 7 bases between the two germline ends. Per the study methods: Reference gene primers were amplified, and this amplification served to estimate nucleated cell counts. Libraries were prepared by immunoSEQ multiplex PCR; TCRdb keeps only in-frame clonotypes and omits some of them. The V and J calls and clone size were taken over from that table, and D and trimming were inferred from the DNA. There are 150,000 to 200,000 clones in the sample; about 81% occur only once, and over 13% lies in the top ten.

The J gene is TRBJ1-4, the V gene TRBV28; D is unresolved. This clonotype was obtained from a man aged 30 to 45 with active or convalescent COVID-19. Sequenced material: peripheral blood. In nucleotides, the CDR3 is TGTGCCAGCAGGCAACTGGAAAAACTGTTTTTT. Translation gives CASRQLEKLFF.